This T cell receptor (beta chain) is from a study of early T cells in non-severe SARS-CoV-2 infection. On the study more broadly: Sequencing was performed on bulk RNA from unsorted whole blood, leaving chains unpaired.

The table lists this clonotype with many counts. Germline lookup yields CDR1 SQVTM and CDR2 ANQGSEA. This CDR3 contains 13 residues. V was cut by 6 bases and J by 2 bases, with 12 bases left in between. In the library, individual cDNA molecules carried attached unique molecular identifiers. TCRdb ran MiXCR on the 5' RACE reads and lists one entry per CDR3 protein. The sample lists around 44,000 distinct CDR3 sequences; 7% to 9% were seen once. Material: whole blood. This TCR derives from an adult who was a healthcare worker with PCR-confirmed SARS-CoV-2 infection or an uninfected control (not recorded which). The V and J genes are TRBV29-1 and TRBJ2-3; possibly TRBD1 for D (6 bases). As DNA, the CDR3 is TGCAGCGTCAGCCAGGGGTACACAGATACGCAGTATTTT. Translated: CSVSQGYTDTQYF.